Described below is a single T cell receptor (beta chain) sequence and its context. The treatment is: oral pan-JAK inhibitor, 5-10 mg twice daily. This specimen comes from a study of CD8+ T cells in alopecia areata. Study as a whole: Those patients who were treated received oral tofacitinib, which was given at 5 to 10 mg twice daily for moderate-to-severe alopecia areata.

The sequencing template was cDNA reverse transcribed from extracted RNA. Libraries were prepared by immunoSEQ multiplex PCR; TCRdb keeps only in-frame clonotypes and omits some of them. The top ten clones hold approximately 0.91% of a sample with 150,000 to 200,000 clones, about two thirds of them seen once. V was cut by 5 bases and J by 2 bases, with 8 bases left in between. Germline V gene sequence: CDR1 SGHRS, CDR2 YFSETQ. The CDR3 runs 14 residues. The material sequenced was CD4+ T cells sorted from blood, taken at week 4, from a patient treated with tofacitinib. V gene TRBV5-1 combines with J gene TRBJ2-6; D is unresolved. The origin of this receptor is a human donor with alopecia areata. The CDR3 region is CASSSGAGANVLTF. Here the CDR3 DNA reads TGCGCCAGCAGTTCCGGAGCTGGGGCCAACGTCCTGACTTTC.